These 26 T cell receptor beta chains were all obtained from the same sample, sequenced in a study of Ad26.COV2.S vaccination and SARS-CoV-2 variants. Treatment given: roughly 18 received Ad26.COV2.S at low or high dose, single or two shots; five or six received placebo; per-sample allocation not given. Sampling took place 63 days after the first vaccine or placebo injection. Libraries were prepared by immunoSEQ multiplex PCR; TCRdb keeps only in-frame clonotypes and omits some of them. The repertoire has hundreds of thousands of clones, 80% to 90% of them found once; the top ten carry 2.5% to 3%. The source material was peripheral blood, sampled in a trial of Ad26.COV2.S vaccine versus placebo. All receptors derive from a person aged 18-65 years who received the Ad26.COV2.S COVID-19 vaccine or a placebo.

The chain couples TRBV6-6 to TRBJ2-2; TRBD1 might be the D (6 bases). Between the trimmed V and J ends, which lost 5 bases and 6 bases, there was a span of 22 bases. The CDR3 totals 17 residues. Germline V lookup: CDR1 MNHNY, CDR2 SVGAGI (reference sequence). CDR3: CASSLGSGALIAGELFF. CDR3 nucleotide sequence: TGTGCCAGCAGTCTGGGGTCAGGGGCTCTGATAGCCGGGGAGCTGTTTTTT.

This chain links TRBV5-8 with TRBJ1-2; D is possibly TRBD1 (5 bases). V dropped 4 bases and J dropped 6 bases, with 16 bases sitting between them. The CDR3 extends over 14 amino acids. CDR1 SGHTS and CDR2 YDEGEE come from the germline V gene. The chain's CDR3 is CASSRLRGRDGYTF. The CDR3 region has the DNA TGTGCCAGCAGCCGGCTTAGAGGCAGGGATGGCTACACCTTC.

This rearrangement joins TRBV10-3 to TRBJ2-3, with a tentative D call TRBD1 (6 bases). V shed 3 bases and J shed 5 bases, with 12 bases lying between them. Looked up from germline, CDR1 is ENHRY and CDR2 is SYGVKD. There are 14 residues in the CDR3. CDR3 residues: CAISDATGEDTQYF. DNA of the CDR3: TGTGCCATCAGTGATGCGACAGGAGAAGATACGCAGTATTTT.

The chain links TRBV6-1 to TRBJ2-7, with D possibly matching TRBD1 (6 bases). CDR3 length equals 15 residues. Germline CDR1 is MNHNS and CDR2 is SASEGT. V dropped 1 base and J dropped 0 bases, with 10 bases sitting between them. CDR3 DNA: TGTGCCAGCAGTGAAGACAGGGTGGGCTCCTACGAGCAGTACTTC. As protein: CASSEDRVGSYEQYF.

The chain combines TRBV19 with TRBJ2-5; possibly TRBD2 for D (5 bases). CDR1 is LNHDA and CDR2 is SQIVND in the germline V gene (reference sequence). The CDR3 is 13 residues long. V shed 7 bases and J shed 3 bases, with 12 bases lying between them. The CDR3, as DNA: TGTGCCAGTATGGAGGCAGAAGAAGAGACCCAGTACTTC. Protein: CASMEAEEETQYF.

The rearrangement uses TRBV27 and TRBJ2-7; 7 bases match TRBD1. Looked up from germline, CDR1 is MNHEY and CDR2 is SMNVEV (reference sequence). Losses at the gene ends were 8 bases for V and 2 bases for J; bases not matched to a gene: 9. This CDR3 comprises 14 residues. The CDR3 is CASHPGTAPYEQYV. The CDR3 nucleotides are TGTGCCAGCCACCCCGGGACAGCCCCCTACGAGCAGTACGTC.

The chain employs TRBV3-1 (or the pseudogene TRBV3-2) and TRBJ1-1; D uncertain. The CDR3 totals 13 residues. Germline assignment: CDR1 LGHDT and CDR2 YNNKEL (reference sequence). Deletions cut 5 bases from V and 9 bases from J, with 16 bases between. Here the CDR3 reads CASSIPKAGKAFF. The CDR3 DNA reads as TGTGCCAGCAGCATCCCTAAGGCGGGGAAAGCTTTCTTT.

The chain has TRBV6-6 and TRBJ1-1; D is possibly TRBD1 (5 bases). Trimming removed 0 bases from V and 3 bases from J, with 8 bases in between. Germline loops: CDR1 MNHNY, CDR2 SVGAGI (reference sequence). This CDR3 is 14 amino acids long. The CDR3 DNA reads as TGTGCCAGCAGTTACTCGTGGGGGGACACTGAAGCTTTCTTT. This gives the protein CASSYSWGDTEAFF.

The chain links TRBV5-1 to TRBJ1-4; 10 positions agree with TRBD1. Per the germline V gene, CDR1 is SGHRS and CDR2 is YFSETQ. This CDR3 region has 15 residues. J gave up 4 bases and V 0 bases, and 0 bases lay outside the gene matches. The CDR3 loop reads CASSLGDRGNEKLFF. The CDR3 DNA sequence: TGCGCCAGCAGCTTGGGGGACAGGGGTAATGAAAAACTGTTTTTT.

V and J are TRBV19 and TRBJ1-5; D remains ambiguous. Germline CDR1 is LNHDA and CDR2 is SQIVND (reference sequence). This CDR3 has 13 residues. V was trimmed by 5 bases and J by 7 bases, leaving 12 bases between them. CDR3 residues: CASSVLVRQPQHF. The CDR3 nucleotides read TGTGCCAGTAGTGTGCTAGTTCGACAGCCCCAGCATTTT.

The gene calls are TRBV21-1 and TRBJ2-2. TRBV21-1 is a pseudogene locus. The CDR3 totals 17 residues. The DNA for the CDR3 is TGTGCCATGCGAAGTTGTCCACACGAATCCAACACCGGGGAGCTGTTTTTT. This encodes CAMRSCPHESNTGELFF.

The V call is TRBV28, the J call TRBJ1-6; the match to TRBD1 covers 9 bases. Germline values: CDR1 MDHEN, CDR2 SYDVKM. The CDR3 loop spans 15 amino acids. V lost 6 bases to trimming and J lost 6 bases; unmatched junction nucleotides: 6. The CDR3 loop is CASRTGQGTNSPLHF. The CDR3 DNA reads as TGTGCCAGCAGAACGGGACAGGGAACTAATTCACCCCTCCACTTT.

The chain links TRBV27 to TRBJ2-3; D is undetermined. Germline lookup yields CDR1 MNHEY and CDR2 SMNVEV (reference sequence). The V gene lost 1 base and the J gene lost 2 bases, with 7 bases spanning the gap. This CDR3 contains 14 residues. Written as DNA, the CDR3 is TGTGCCAGCAGTTTATATGCCACCACAGATACGCAGTATTTT. Amino acids: CASSLYATTDTQYF.

V is TRBV24-1 and J is TRBJ2-1, with TRBD2 identical over 13 bases. The CDR3 is 14 residues long. V was pared by 9 bases and J by 6 bases, with 4 bases of the junction left unmatched. Per germline, CDR1 KGHDR and CDR2 SFDVKD. CDR3 sequence (DNA): TGTGCCACCCAGGGGACTAGCGGGACCAATGAGCAGTTCTTC. Amino acids: CATQGTSGTNEQFF.

J is TRBJ1-1 and V is TRBV5-4; D is uncertain. V lost 0 bases to trimming and J lost 4 bases, with 7 bases between them. The V gene's germline CDR1 is SGHNT and CDR2 YYREEE (reference sequence). This CDR3 is 13 amino acids long. The CDR3 sequence: CASSLGVITEAFF. The CDR3 DNA follows: TGTGCCAGCAGCTTGGGGGTGATCACTGAAGCTTTCTTT.

The genes are TRBV4-3 and TRBJ1-3; D is unresolved. Germline-derived CDR1 and CDR2 are LGHNA and YSLEER. V was cut by 2 bases and J by 0 bases, with 8 bases left in between. This CDR3 has 15 amino acids. The CDR3 spells CASSQTRGSGNTIYF. As DNA, the CDR3 is TGCGCCAGCAGCCAAACTCGGGGCTCTGGAAACACCATATATTTT.

The chain carries TRBV5-6 and TRBJ1-4; TRBD1 matches 7 bases. CDR1 and CDR2 from the germline V gene are SGHDT and YYEEEE. CDR3 length equals 12 residues. J lost 10 bases, V lost 3 bases, and 3 bases had no gene match. The CDR3 nucleotides are TGTGCCAGCAGCTCGACAGGGCTAAAACTGTTTTTT. As protein: CASSSTGLKLFF.

The chain links TRBV4-3 to TRBJ2-2, with D unclear. The CDR3 is made up of 15 amino acids. The ends were cut back, 5 bases at V and 4 bases at J, with 14 bases in the middle. The germline gives CDR1 LGHNA, CDR2 YSLEER. CDR3 residues: CASSSQLGFTGELFF. The DNA for the CDR3 is TGCGCCAGCAGCTCCCAGCTGGGGTTCACCGGGGAGCTGTTTTTT.

The rearrangement joins TRBV5-1 to TRBJ1-4; D gene unclear. CDR3 length: 13 amino acids. Germline V gene lookup returns CDR1 SGHRS and CDR2 YFSETQ. V lost 3 bases and J lost 4, with 7 bases in between. CDR3 nucleotides: TGCGCCAGCAGCTCGGACGGTAATGAAAAACTGTTTTTT. Translated: CASSSDGNEKLFF.

V usage is TRBV18 and J usage is TRBJ2-1; TRBD1 aligns across 8 bases. The CDR3 loop spans 16 amino acids. Losses at the gene ends were 0 bases for V and 4 bases for J; bases not matched to a gene: 5. Germline CDR1 reads KGHSH; CDR2 reads LQKENI. CDR3 region: CASSPPLGTGYNEQFF. The DNA of the CDR3 is TGTGCCAGCTCACCACCCCTCGGGACAGGATACAATGAGCAGTTCTTC.

For this clone: Other DNA sequences from this sample encode an identical CDR3 as well. V and J are TRBV7-3 and TRBJ1-1; 7 nucleotides match TRBD1. Germline-derived CDR1 and CDR2 are SGHTA and FQGTGA. The ends lost 3 bases at V and 4 bases at J; junction bases unmatched: 2. CDR3 length: 13 amino acids. The CDR3 spells CASSLTGLTEAFF. The DNA for the CDR3 is TGTGCCAGCAGCTTGACAGGGCTCACTGAAGCTTTCTTT.

The chain is built from TRBV6-2 or TRBV6-3 and TRBJ1-6; D ambiguous. Trimming stripped 2 bases from V and 5 bases from J, with 7 bases between. The germline V gene encodes CDR1 MNHEY and CDR2 SVGEGT. The CDR3 has 14 residues. The CDR3 region is CASSYEVDNSPLHF. The CDR3, as DNA: TGTGCCAGCAGTTACGAGGTCGATAATTCACCCCTCCACTTT.

CDR3 in amino acids: CASSPPNQNIQYF. As DNA, the CDR3 is TGTGCCAGCAGTCCCCCAAACCAAAACATTCAGTACTTC. This rearrangement joins TRBV12-3 or TRBV12-4 to TRBJ2-4; no clear D gene. With 5 bases removed from V and 5 bases from J, the gap between germline ends came to 10 bases. The CDR3 is 13 amino acids.

There are a few counts of this clone. V and J are TRBV5-4 and TRBJ1-3; D remains ambiguous. CDR1 and CDR2 from the germline V gene are SGHNT and YYREEE (reference sequence). With 0 bases removed from V and 3 bases from J, the gap between germline ends came to 10 bases. This CDR3 spans 15 amino acids. Here the CDR3 DNA reads TGTGCCAGCAGCTTGGGCGGGTTGGGTGGAAACACCATATATTTT. Translated: CASSLGGLGGNTIYF.

The J gene is TRBJ1-2, the V gene TRBV5-1; D perhaps matches TRBD1 (6 bases). The V end lost 1 base, the J end lost 4 bases, and 11 bases lay between the germline ends. Germline V lookup: CDR1 SGHRS, CDR2 YFSETQ. The CDR3 sequence is 14 residues long. The CDR3 protein is CASSLTGNGYGYTF. The CDR3, as DNA: TGCGCCAGCAGCTTGACAGGGAATGGCTATGGCTACACCTTC.

The chain uses TRBV18 and TRBJ2-2; D possibly corresponds to TRBD1 (5 bases). Germline lookup yields CDR1 KGHSH and CDR2 LQKENI. The CDR3 extends over 15 amino acids. Trimming took off 2 bases at V and 6 bases at J, with 13 bases between the two ends. The CDR3 is CASSPGAGKAGELFF. As DNA, the CDR3 is TGTGCCAGCTCACCAGGGGCAGGGAAGGCCGGGGAGCTGTTTTTT.